Presented here are 4 T cell receptor beta chains from one specimen sequenced in a study of long-term antiretroviral therapy in people with HIV. The immunoSEQ assay was v3.0, run at survey level. Profiled with immunoSEQ multiplex PCR; TCRdb holds only in-frame clones, not every one. The table shows approximately 12,000 clones, with 75% to 85% occurring only once. Sequenced here: unsorted PBMCs, sampled 3.4 years after starting antiretroviral therapy. These receptors were obtained from a man aged 40-49 years with HIV.

The chain joins TRBV7-9 to TRBJ2-5, with D possibly TRBD2 on 6 matching bases. V shed 4 bases and J shed 4 bases, with 22 bases lying between them. The CDR3 has 17 residues. The V gene's germline CDR1 is SEHNR and CDR2 FQNEAQ (reference sequence). The CDR3 is CASSSGVRGSTGETQYF. CDR3 sequence (DNA): TGTGCCAGCAGCTCCGGGGTGCGGGGAAGCACGGGAGAGACCCAGTACTTC.

This clone showed up just a few times. The chain has TRBV30 and TRBJ1-1; D is unresolved. Deletions cut 4 bases from V and 6 bases from J, with 12 bases between. The CDR3 is made up of 12 amino acids. Germline CDR1 GTSNPN, CDR2 SVGIG (reference sequence). The CDR3 coding sequence is TGTGCCTGGACCTCAGACACACCTGAAGCTTTCTTT. It specifies CAWTSDTPEAFF.

The gene calls are TRBV2 and TRBJ1-1; D unresolved. The V end lost 8 bases, the J end lost 0 bases, and 22 bases lay between the germline ends. The CDR3 has 17 amino acids. CDR1 and CDR2 from the germline V gene are SNHLY and FYNNEI. The CDR3 DNA sequence: TGTGCCAGCGAACAGAATGTTCATCGGGGTCTGAACACTGAAGCTTTCTTT. It specifies CASEQNVHRGLNTEAFF.

The chain links TRBV9 to TRBJ2-1; a weak D match, TRBD2 (5 bases). Germline V gene sequence: CDR1 SGDLS, CDR2 YYNGEE. Trimming removed 0 bases at V and 6 bases at J, with 19 bases between. The CDR3 consists of 17 residues. The CDR3 sequence is CASSVDPTSAVANEQFF. The CDR3 bases are TGTGCCAGCAGCGTAGACCCTACTAGTGCGGTTGCCAATGAGCAGTTCTTC. The full variable domain, its missing parts supplied by reference TRBV9 and TRBJ2-1, is DSGVTQTPKHLITATGQRVTLRCSPRSGDLSVYWYQQSLDQGLQFLIQYYNGEERAKGNILERFSAQQFPDLHSELNLSSLELGDSALYFCASSVDPTSAVANEQFFGPGTRLTVL.